This T cell receptor (beta chain) was retrieved from a study of response to subunit inactivated influenza vaccine. TCRdb processed the RT-PCR reads anew with MiXCR; each CDR3 protein has one entry. The table records hundreds of thousands of distinct CDR3 sequences, roughly 20% of them present only once. The material sequenced was PBMCs from blood, taken less than 6 days after vaccination. This sequence originates from a man aged 45-60 years who received an inactivated influenza vaccine.

The CDR3 DNA follows: TGTGCCAGCAGCTTAGGACAGGGGATGTCCTACAATGAGCAGTTCTTC. Translation gives CASSLGQGMSYNEQFF. The V and J genes are TRBV7-6 and TRBJ2-1; 8 bases align to TRBD1. The length of the CDR3 is 16 residues. Germline V gene sequence: CDR1 SGHVS, CDR2 FNYEAQ. V lost 1 base to trimming and J lost 1 base; unmatched junction nucleotides: 3.